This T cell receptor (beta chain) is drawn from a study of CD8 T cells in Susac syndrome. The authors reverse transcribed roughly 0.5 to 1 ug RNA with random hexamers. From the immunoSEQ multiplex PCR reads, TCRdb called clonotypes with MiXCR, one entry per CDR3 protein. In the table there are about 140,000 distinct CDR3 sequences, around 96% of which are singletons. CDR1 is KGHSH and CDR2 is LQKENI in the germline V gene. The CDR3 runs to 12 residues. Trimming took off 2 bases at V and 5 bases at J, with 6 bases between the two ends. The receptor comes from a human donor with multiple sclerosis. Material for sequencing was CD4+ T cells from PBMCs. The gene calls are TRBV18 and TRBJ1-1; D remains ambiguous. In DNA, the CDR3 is TGTGCCAGCTCACCAGGGATAACTGAAGCTTTCTTT. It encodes CASSPGITEAFF.